Listed here is a single TCR beta chain. V shed 1 base and J shed 5 bases, with 8 bases lying between them. Germline CDR1 reads SGHTA; CDR2 reads FQGNSA. The CDR3 runs 14 residues. The sample belongs to a study of control samples from healthy donors and cancer patients. Some clones are missing from TCRdb's copy, which holds only in-frame ones; the method was immunoSEQ multiplex PCR. This table holds 50,000 to 65,000 clones, 91% found once. The J gene is TRBJ2-2, the V gene TRBV7-2; a possible D gene is TRBD1 (5 bases). The TCR originated in a man aged 25 to 45 with colorectal cancer. Sequences were obtained from PBMCs. The CDR3 reads CASSLEGVTGELFF. In DNA form, the CDR3 reads TGTGCCAGCAGCTTAGAAGGGGTAACCGGGGAGCTGTTTTTT.